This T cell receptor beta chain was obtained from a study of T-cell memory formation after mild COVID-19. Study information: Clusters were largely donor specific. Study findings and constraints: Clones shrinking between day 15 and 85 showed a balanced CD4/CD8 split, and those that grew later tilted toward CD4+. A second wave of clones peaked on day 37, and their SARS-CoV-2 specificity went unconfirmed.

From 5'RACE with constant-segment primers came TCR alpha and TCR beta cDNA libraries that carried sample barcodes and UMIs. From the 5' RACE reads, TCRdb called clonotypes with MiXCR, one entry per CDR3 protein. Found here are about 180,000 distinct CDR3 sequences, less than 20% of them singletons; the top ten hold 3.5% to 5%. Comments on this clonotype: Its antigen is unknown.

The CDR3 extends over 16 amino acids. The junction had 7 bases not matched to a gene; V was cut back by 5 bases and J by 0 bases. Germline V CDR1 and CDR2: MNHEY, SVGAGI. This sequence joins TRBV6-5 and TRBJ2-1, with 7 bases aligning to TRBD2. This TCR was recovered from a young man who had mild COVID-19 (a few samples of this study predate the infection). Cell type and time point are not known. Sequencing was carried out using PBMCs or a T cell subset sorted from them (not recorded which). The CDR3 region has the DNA TGTGCCAGCAGTCCCCTCCGGACTAGCTCCTACAATGAGCAGTTCTTC. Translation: CASSPLRTSSYNEQFF.